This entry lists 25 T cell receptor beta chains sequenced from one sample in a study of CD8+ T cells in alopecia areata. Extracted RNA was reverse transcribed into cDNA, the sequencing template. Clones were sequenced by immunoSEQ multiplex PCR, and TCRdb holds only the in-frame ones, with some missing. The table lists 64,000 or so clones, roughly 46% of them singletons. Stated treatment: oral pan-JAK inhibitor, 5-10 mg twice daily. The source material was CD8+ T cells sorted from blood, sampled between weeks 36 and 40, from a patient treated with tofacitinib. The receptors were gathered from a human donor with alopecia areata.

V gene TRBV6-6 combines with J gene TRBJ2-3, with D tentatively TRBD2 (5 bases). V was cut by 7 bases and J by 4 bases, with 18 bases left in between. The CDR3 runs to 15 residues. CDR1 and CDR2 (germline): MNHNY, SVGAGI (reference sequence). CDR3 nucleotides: TGTGCCAGCACCCCATTACAGACTACAGCAGATACGCAGTATTTT. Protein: CASTPLQTTADTQYF.

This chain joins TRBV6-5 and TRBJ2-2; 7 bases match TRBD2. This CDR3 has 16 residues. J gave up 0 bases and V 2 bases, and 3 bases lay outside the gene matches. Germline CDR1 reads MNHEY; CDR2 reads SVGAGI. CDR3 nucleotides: TGTGCCAGCAGTTACGGTCTAGCGGCGAACACCGGGGAGCTGTTTTTT. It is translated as CASSYGLAANTGELFF.

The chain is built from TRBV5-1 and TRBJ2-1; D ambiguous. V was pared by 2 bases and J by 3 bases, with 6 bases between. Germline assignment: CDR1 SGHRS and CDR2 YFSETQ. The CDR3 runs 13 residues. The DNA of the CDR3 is TGCGCCAGCAGCTTCACTCGCTACAATGAGCAGTTCTTC. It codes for CASSFTRYNEQFF. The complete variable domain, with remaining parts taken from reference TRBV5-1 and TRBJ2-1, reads KAGVTQTPRYLIKTRGQQVTLSCSPISGHRSVSWYQQTPGQGLQFLFEYFSETQRNKGNFPGRFSGRQFSNSRSEMNVSTLELGDSALYLCASSFTRYNEQFFGPGTRLTVL.

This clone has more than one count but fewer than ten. The CDR3 sequence is CSVKDRSFGYTF. The DNA of the CDR3 is TGCAGCGTGAAGGACAGATCTTTTGGCTACACCTTC. This chain joins TRBV29-1 and TRBJ1-2; perhaps TRBD1 as D (6 bases). Trimming cost V 6 bases and J 7 bases, with 15 bases left between them. The germline CDR1 and CDR2 sequences are SQVTM and ANQGSEA. This CDR3 is built from 12 residues.

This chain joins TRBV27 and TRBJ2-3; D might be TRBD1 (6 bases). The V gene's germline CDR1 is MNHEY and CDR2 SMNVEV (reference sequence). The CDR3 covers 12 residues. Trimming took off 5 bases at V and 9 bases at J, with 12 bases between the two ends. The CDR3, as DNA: TGTGCCAGCAGTGCACAGGGCGGCACGCAGTATTTT. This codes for CASSAQGGTQYF.

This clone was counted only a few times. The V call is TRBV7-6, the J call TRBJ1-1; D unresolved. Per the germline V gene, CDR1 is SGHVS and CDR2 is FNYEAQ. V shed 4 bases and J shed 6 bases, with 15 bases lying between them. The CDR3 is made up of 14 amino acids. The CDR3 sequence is CASSSTPGWAEAFF. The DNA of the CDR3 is TGTGCCAGCAGCTCAACCCCGGGGTGGGCTGAAGCTTTCTTT.

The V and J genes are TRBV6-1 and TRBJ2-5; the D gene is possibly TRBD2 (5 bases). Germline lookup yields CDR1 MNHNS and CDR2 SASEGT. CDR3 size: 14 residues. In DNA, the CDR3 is TGTACAAGCAAAGTAGCGAAAGACCAAGAGACCCAGTACTTC. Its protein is CTSKVAKDQETQYF.

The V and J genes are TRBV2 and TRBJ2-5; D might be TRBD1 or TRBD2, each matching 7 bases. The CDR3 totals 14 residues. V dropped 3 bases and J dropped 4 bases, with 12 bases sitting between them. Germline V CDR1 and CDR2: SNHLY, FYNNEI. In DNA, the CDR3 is TGTGCCAGCAGTGACAGGGGGGGGGTAGAGACCCAGTACTTC. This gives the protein CASSDRGGVETQYF.

The CDR3 loop reads CAWSVLEKTQYF. The CDR3 region has the DNA TGTGCCTGGAGTGTACTGGAAAAGACCCAGTACTTC. The chain is built from TRBV30 and TRBJ2-5; D remains ambiguous. The V end lost 0 bases, the J end lost 6 bases, and 8 bases lay between the germline ends. Germline V gene lookup returns CDR1 GTSNPN and CDR2 SVGIG (reference sequence). The CDR3 length is 12 residues.

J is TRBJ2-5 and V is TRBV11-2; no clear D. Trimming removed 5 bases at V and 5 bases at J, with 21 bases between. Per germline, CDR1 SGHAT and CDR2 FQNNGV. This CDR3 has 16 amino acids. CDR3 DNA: TGTGCCAGCAGCCCCCGTGGGTCACCTGGATTCGAGACCCAGTACTTC. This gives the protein CASSPRGSPGFETQYF.

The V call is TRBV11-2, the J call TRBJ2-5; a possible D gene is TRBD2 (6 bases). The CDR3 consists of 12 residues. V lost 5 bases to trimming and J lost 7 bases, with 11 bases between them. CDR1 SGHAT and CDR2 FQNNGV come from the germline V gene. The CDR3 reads CASSPGDRTQYF. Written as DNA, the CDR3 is TGTGCCAGCAGCCCGGGGGATCGGACCCAGTACTTC.

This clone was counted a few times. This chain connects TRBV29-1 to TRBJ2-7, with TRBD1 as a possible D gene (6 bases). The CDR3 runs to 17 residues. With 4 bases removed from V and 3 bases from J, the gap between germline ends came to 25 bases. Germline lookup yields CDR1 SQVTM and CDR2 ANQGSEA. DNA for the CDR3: TGCAGCGTTGGAGTAGAAGGGGGTAAGGGGATATTCTACGAGCAGTACTTC. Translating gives CSVGVEGGKGIFYEQYF.

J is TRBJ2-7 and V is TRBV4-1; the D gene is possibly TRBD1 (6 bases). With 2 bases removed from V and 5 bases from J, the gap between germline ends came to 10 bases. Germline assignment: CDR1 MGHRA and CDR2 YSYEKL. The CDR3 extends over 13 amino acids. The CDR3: CASSQTNRDEQYF. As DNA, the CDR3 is TGCGCCAGCAGCCAAACCAACAGGGACGAGCAGTACTTC.

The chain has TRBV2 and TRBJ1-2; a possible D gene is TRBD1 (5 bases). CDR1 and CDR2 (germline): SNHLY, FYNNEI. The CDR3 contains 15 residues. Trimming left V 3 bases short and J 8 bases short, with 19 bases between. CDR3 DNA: TGTGCCAGCAGTGATAGGACAAGAACTCCCCCGGGCTACACCTTC. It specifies CASSDRTRTPPGYTF. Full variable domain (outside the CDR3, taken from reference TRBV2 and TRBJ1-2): EPEVTQTPSHQVTQMGQEVILRCVPISNHLYFYWYRQILGQKVEFLVSFYNNEISEKSEIFDDQFSVERPDGSNFTLKIRSTKLEDSAMYFCASSDRTRTPPGYTFGSGTRLTVV.

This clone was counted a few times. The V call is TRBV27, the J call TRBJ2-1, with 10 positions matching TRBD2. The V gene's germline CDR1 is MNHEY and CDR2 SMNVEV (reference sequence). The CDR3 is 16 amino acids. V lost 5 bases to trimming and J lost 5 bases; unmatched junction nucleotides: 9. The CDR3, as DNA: TGTGCCAGCAGTCCCCCCGGACTAGCGGCCCACAATGAGCAGTTCTTC. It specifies CASSPPGLAAHNEQFF.

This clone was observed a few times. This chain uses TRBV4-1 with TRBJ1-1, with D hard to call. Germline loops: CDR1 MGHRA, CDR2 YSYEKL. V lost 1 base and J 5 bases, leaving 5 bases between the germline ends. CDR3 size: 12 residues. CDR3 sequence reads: CASSQGLTEAFF. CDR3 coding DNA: TGCGCCAGCAGCCAAGGGTTGACTGAAGCTTTCTTT.

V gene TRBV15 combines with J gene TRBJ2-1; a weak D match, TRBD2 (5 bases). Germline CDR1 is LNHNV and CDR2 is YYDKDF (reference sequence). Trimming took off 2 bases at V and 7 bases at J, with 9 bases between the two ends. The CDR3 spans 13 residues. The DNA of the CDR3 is TGTGCCACCAGCAGAACTAGTATTAATGAGCAGTTCTTC. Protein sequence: CATSRTSINEQFF.

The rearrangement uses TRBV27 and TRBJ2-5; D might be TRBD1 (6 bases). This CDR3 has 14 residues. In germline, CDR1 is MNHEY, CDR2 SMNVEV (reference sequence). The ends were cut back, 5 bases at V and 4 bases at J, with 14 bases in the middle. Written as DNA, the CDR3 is TGTGCCAGCAGTCCTCTAGTGGGGGCAGAGACCCAGTACTTC. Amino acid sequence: CASSPLVGAETQYF.

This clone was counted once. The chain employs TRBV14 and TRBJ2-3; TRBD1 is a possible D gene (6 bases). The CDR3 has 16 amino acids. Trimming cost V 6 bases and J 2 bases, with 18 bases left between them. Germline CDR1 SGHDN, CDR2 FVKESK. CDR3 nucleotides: TGTGCCAGCAGTCTACTAGACAGGTCGATCACAGATACGCAGTATTTT. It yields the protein CASSLLDRSITDTQYF.

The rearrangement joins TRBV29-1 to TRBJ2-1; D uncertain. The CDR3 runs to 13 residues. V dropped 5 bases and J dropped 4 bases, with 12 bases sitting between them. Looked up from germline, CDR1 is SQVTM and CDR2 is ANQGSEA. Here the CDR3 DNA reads TGCAGCGTTTTAACGGCTGGATACAATGAGCAGTTCTTC. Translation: CSVLTAGYNEQFF.

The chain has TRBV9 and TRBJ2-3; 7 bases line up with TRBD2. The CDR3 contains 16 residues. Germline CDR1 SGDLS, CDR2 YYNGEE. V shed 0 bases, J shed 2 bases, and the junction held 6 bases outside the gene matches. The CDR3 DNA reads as TGTGCCAGCAGCGTAGAGGCGGGAGATTACACAGATACGCAGTATTTT. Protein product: CASSVEAGDYTDTQYF.

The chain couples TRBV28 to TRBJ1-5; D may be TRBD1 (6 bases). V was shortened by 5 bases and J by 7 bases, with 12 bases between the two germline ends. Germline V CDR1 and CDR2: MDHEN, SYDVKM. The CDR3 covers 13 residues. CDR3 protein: CASSVNRDQPQHF. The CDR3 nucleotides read TGTGCCAGCAGTGTAAACAGGGACCAGCCCCAGCATTTT. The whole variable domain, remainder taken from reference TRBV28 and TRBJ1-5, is DVKVTQSSRYLVKRTGEKVFLECVQDMDHENMFWYRQDPGLGLRLIYFSYDVKMKEKGDIPEGYSVSREKKERFSLILESASTNQTSMYLCASSVNRDQPQHFGDGTRLSIL.

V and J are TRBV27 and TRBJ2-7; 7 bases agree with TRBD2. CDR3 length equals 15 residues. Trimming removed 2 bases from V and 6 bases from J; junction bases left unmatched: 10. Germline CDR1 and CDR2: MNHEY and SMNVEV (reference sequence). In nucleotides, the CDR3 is TGTGCCAGCAGTTTAGTGCGGGAGCTCGGGGGCGAGCAGTACTTC. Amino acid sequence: CASSLVRELGGEQYF.

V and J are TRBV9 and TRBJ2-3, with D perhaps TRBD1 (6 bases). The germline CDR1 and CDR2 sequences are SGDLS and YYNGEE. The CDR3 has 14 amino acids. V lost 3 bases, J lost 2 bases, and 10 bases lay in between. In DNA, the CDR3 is TGTGCCAGCAGCGCCTGGACAGCCACAGATACGCAGTATTTT. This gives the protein CASSAWTATDTQYF.

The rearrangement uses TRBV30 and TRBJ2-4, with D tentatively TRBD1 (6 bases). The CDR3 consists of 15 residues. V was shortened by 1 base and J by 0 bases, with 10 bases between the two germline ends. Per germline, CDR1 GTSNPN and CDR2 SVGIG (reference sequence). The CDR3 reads CAWSAGQLAKNIQYF. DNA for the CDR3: TGTGCCTGGAGTGCGGGACAACTAGCCAAAAACATTCAGTACTTC. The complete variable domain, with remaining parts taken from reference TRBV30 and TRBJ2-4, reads SQTIHQWPATLVQPVGSPLSLECTVEGTSNPNLYWYRQAAGRGLQLLFYSVGIGQISSEVPQNLSASRPQDRQFILSSKKLLLSDSGFYLCAWSAGQLAKNIQYFGAGTRLSVL.